This T cell receptor (beta chain) is from a study of blood T cell repertoires in COVID-19. Germline assignment: CDR1 SGHTA and CDR2 FQGNSA. V was pared by 0 bases and J by 4 bases, with 11 bases between. The CDR3 covers 15 residues. As handled by the study authors: Scientists estimated how many nucleated cells there were by amplifying reference gene primers. The method was immunoSEQ multiplex PCR; TCRdb's version includes in-frame clones alone and lacks a portion of them. The D gene and trimming were derived from the DNA, and the V and J assignments and clone size from that table. This sample yields around 190,000 clones, of which approximately 90% are seen a single time; less than 5.5% belongs to the top ten.

Sequenced input: peripheral blood. The V and J genes are TRBV7-2 and TRBJ2-3; D is ambiguous. This sequence was found in a human donor in a cohort sampled during active COVID-19. The CDR3 region has the DNA TGTGCCAGCAGCTTAGCGGCCCTGAACGCAGATACGCAGTATTTT. Protein: CASSLAALNADTQYF.